A selection of T cell receptor beta chains follows, all from one sample in a study of blood T cell repertoires in COVID-19. The data were produced by immunoSEQ multiplex PCR, yet TCRdb's version contains in-frame clones alone and is incomplete. The sample records 250,000 to 350,000 clones, about nine tenths being singletons. Sequencing was performed on peripheral blood. Every receptor here comes from a woman between 45 and 60 years old who had recovered from COVID-19. Each CDR3 is given with its conserved first and last residue. The D gene is left open where the match is weak. The listing skips clone size in some rows; elsewhere it reads once, few, many or a size class.

J	size	D	V	CDR3	DNA
TRBJ2-5	-	-	TRBV3-1/TRBV3-2	CASSQELVSAETQYF	TGTGCCAGCAGCCAAGAACTTGTTTCCGCGGAGACCCAGTACTTC
TRBJ2-1	-	TRBD2	TRBV27	CASSFGLGGSSYNEQFF	TGTGCCAGCAGTTTCGGTTTGGGGGGGAGCTCCTACAATGAGCAGTTCTTC
TRBJ2-7	-	-	TRBV19	CASGGAHRYEQYF	TGTGCCAGTGGGGGGGCTCACCGCTACGAGCAGTACTTC
TRBJ1-1	-	TRBD1	TRBV5-8	CASTPWQGVWEAFF	TGTGCCAGCACCCCGTGGCAGGGGGTGTGGGAAGCTTTCTTT
TRBJ2-7	-	-	TRBV5-1	CASSHGGRTYEQYF	TGCGCCAGCTCACATGGGGGGAGGACCTACGAGCAGTACTTC
TRBJ1-2	-	-	TRBV30	CASVGPGDYGYTF	TGTGCCTCAGTGGGGCCGGGGGACTATGGCTACACCTTC
TRBJ1-2	-	-	TRBV4-2	CASSQGTDKSYGYTF	TGTGCCAGCAGCCAAGGCACCGACAAGTCCTATGGCTACACCTTC
TRBJ2-7	-	-	TRBV6-5	CASSYSDSAYEQYF	TGTGCCAGCAGTTATTCGGACAGCGCCTACGAGCAGTACTTC
TRBJ1-1	-	-	TRBV5-4	CASSLLSTDEAFF	TGTGCCAGCAGCTTGCTTTCGACAGATGAAGCTTTCTTT
TRBJ1-5	-	-	TRBV6-5	CASSSGDQPQHF	TGTGCCAGCAGTTCCGGGGATCAGCCCCAGCATTTT
TRBJ1-2	few	-	TRBV6-6	CASSPGNFNGYTF	TGTGCCAGCAGTCCAGGGAATTTCAATGGCTACACCTTC
TRBJ2-7	once	-	TRBV5-6	CASSLMGNLVRVEQYF	TGTGCCAGCAGCTTGATGGGCAACCTGGTGCGGGTCGAGCAGTACTTC
TRBJ1-2	-	TRBD1	TRBV27	CASRLTGDRLYGYTF	TGTGCCAGCAGGTTAACAGGGGACCGCCTCTATGGCTACACCTTC
TRBJ1-3	once	-	TRBV18	CASSRSAAIGNTIYF	TGTGCCAGCTCACGGTCCGCAGCGATCGGAAACACCATATATTTT
TRBJ1-1	-	TRBD1	TRBV6-5	CASSPGQGNTEAFF	TGTGCCAGCAGCCCGGGACAGGGGAACACTGAAGCTTTCTTT
TRBJ1-1	-	-	TRBV9	CASSYTLNTEAFF	TGTGCCAGCAGCTACACGTTAAACACTGAAGCTTTCTTT
TRBJ1-3	-	TRBD1	TRBV11-3	CASSPGQGPGNTIYF	TGTGCCAGCAGTCCCGGACAGGGGCCTGGAAACACCATATATTTT
TRBJ1-1	-	-	TRBV10-1	CASSGQGQPLNTEAFF	TGCGCCAGCAGTGGGCAAGGACAGCCATTGAACACTGAAGCTTTCTTT
TRBJ2-1	-	TRBD2	TRBV14	CASSPTGLAGVTEQFF	TGTGCCAGCAGCCCCACGGGACTAGCGGGAGTAACGGAGCAGTTCTTC
TRBJ2-7	once	-	TRBV7-3	CASSPGGGSYEQYF	TGTGCCAGCAGCCCGGGTGGCGGGTCCTACGAGCAGTACTTC
TRBJ2-1	-	-	TRBV9	CASSVNLYNEQFF	TGTGCCAGCAGCGTAAACTTATACAATGAGCAGTTCTTC
TRBJ2-5	-	TRBD2	TRBV11-3	CASSTTSGGQETQYF	TGTGCCAGCAGCACCACTAGCGGGGGTCAAGAGACCCAGTACTTC
TRBJ2-7	-	-	TRBV7-8	CASSLELGGAKYEQYF	TGTGCCAGCAGCTTAGAACTAGGGGGGGCTAAGTACGAGCAGTACTTC
TRBJ2-6	-	-	TRBV29-1	CSVDRLSGANVLTF	TGCAGCGTTGATCGTCTCTCTGGGGCCAACGTCCTGACTTTC
TRBJ1-2	-	-	TRBV7-8	CASSLVRTGGYYGYTF	TGTGCCAGCAGCTTAGTAAGGACGGGGGGATACTATGGCTACACCTTC
TRBJ1-2	-	TRBD1	TRBV12-3/TRBV12-4	CASSLIRGRLTF	TGTGCCAGCAGTTTAATCAGGGGGCGCTTAACCTTC
TRBJ1-3	-	-	TRBV7-2	CASSRSRGFGNTIYF	TGTGCCAGCAGCAGGTCCAGGGGATTTGGAAACACCATATATTTT
TRBJ1-2	-	-	TRBV7-9	CASTEPTWGYTF	TGTGCCAGCACGGAACCAACTTGGGGCTACACCTTC
TRBJ2-1	few	-	TRBV4-3	CASSQDPGMGFRNEQFF	TGCGCCAGCAGCCAAGATCCGGGGATGGGGTTCCGCAATGAGCAGTTCTTC
TRBJ1-2	-	TRBD1	TRBV7-8	CASSSLTGGLDYGYTF	TGTGCCAGCAGCTCCCTGACAGGGGGGCTCGACTATGGCTACACCTTC
TRBJ1-2	-	-	TRBV19	CASSIDIGNGYTF	TGTGCCAGTAGTATAGATATCGGGAATGGCTACACCTTC
TRBJ2-5	-	-	TRBV28	CASSLPGEGKTQYF	TGTGCCAGCAGTTTGCCAGGGGAAGGGAAGACCCAGTACTTC